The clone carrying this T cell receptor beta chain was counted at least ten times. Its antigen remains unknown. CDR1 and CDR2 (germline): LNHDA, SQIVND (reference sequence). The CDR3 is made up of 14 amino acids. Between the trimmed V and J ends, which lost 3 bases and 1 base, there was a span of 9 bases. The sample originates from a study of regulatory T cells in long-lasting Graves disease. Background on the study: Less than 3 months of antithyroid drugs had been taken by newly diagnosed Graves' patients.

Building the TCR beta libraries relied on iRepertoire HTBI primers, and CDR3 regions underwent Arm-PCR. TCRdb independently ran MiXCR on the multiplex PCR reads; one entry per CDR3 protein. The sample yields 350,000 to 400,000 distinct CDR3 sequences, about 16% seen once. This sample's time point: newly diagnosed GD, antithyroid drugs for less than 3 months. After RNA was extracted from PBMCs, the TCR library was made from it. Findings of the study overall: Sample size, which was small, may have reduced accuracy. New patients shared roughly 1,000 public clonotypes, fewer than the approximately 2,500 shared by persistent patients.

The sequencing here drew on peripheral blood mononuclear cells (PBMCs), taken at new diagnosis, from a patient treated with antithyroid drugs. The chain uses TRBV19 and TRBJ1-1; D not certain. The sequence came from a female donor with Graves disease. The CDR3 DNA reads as TGTGCCAGTAGTATCGGACTGAGGAACACTGAAGCTTTCTTT. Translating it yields CASSIGLRNTEAFF.